The next 7 T cell receptor beta chains were all read from a single sample in a study of blood T cell repertoires in COVID-19. Some clones are missing from TCRdb's copy, which holds only in-frame ones; the method was immunoSEQ multiplex PCR. The data show around 230,000 clones, about 90% seen once. The material sequenced was PBMCs or T cells enriched from blood (not recorded which). The source of these receptors is a woman aged 40 to 50 with acute COVID-19.

This clone was observed once. The chain combines TRBV7-8 with TRBJ2-5, with 12 positions matching TRBD1. Looked up from germline, CDR1 is SGHVS and CDR2 is FQNEAQ. The CDR3 loop spans 18 amino acids. V dropped 6 bases and J dropped 5; count of bases not matched to a gene: 16. CDR3 coding DNA: TGTGCCAGCAGACGCCGGGACAGGGGGCTTCGTAGATGGGAGACCCAGTACTTC. Its translation: CASRRRDRGLRRWETQYF.

Only a few counts were recorded for this clone. This sequence joins TRBV5-1 and TRBJ1-1; the match to TRBD1 covers 9 bases. This CDR3 region has 13 residues. Germline V gene sequence: CDR1 SGHRS, CDR2 YFSETQ. V lost 9 bases to trimming and J lost 2 bases; unmatched junction nucleotides: 5. The CDR3 loop is CATRTGENTEAFF. The CDR3 nucleotides read TGCGCCACCAGGACAGGGGAAAACACTGAAGCTTTCTTT.

The chain recombines TRBV12-3 or TRBV12-4 with TRBJ2-7; D is unresolved. This CDR3 is 13 amino acids long. V was trimmed by 3 bases and J by 3 bases, leaving 9 bases between them. Written as DNA, the CDR3 is TGTGCCAGCAGTTTTTACAATAACTACGAGCAGTACTTC. It is translated as CASSFYNNYEQYF.

V is TRBV14 and J is TRBJ2-1; 13 bases line up with TRBD2. The V gene's germline CDR1 is SGHDN and CDR2 FVKESK. The junction had 3 bases not matched to a gene; V was cut back by 2 bases and J by 8 bases. The length of the CDR3 is 15 residues. CDR3 loop: CASSQQGLAGDEQFF. CDR3 bases: TGTGCCAGCAGCCAACAAGGACTAGCGGGAGATGAGCAGTTCTTC.

The V and J genes are TRBV3-1 (or the pseudogene TRBV3-2) and TRBJ1-6, with 9 bases that match TRBD1. V shed 3 bases, J shed 9 bases, and the junction held 3 bases outside the gene matches. Germline V gene lookup returns CDR1 LGHDT and CDR2 YNNKEL (reference sequence). CDR3 length: 14 amino acids. The CDR3 coding sequence is TGTGCCAGCAGCCACGGGACAGGGTCTTCACCCCTCCACTTT. Protein product: CASSHGTGSSPLHF.

The J gene is TRBJ1-5, the V gene TRBV19, with no clear D. Trimming took 1 base from V and 6 from J, leaving 13 bases between them. CDR3 length equals 15 residues. Germline V CDR1 and CDR2: LNHDA, SQIVND (reference sequence). The CDR3 here is CASSIVGVISQPQHF. DNA of the CDR3: TGTGCCAGTAGTATAGTAGGAGTAATCAGTCAGCCCCAGCATTTT.

This clone occurred a few times. The CDR3 spells CASSSGSQETQYF. CDR3 DNA sequence: TGTGCCAGCAGCTCTGGTAGCCAAGAGACCCAGTACTTC. The chain links TRBV11-3 to TRBJ2-5, with D unresolved. V shed 4 bases and J shed 1 base, with 7 bases lying between them. This CDR3 has 13 residues. Per germline, CDR1 SGHNT and CDR2 YENEEA.